These 10 T cell receptor beta chains were all obtained from the same sample, sequenced in a study of cytomegalovirus exposure and HLA in healthy donors. The PCR used 60 Vbeta and 13 Jbeta primers. Some clones are missing from TCRdb's copy, which holds only in-frame ones; the method was immunoSEQ multiplex PCR. This sample has about 89,000 clones, with roughly 85% found just once. Material for sequencing was PBMCs. The origin of the receptors is a man aged 40-50 years in good health and CMV-seropositive.

This clone was found once. The chain has TRBV4-1 and TRBJ2-7, with TRBD2 matching 10 bases. The CDR3 extends over 15 amino acids. In germline, CDR1 is MGHRA, CDR2 YSYEKL. The trim removed 1 base at V and 3 bases at J, leaving 3 bases unmatched. The CDR3 DNA sequence: TGCGCCAGCAGCCAAGTTCGGACTAGCGGCTACGAGCAGTACTTC. Amino acid sequence: CASSQVRTSGYEQYF.

The rearrangement uses TRBV2 and TRBJ1-1; TRBD1 aligns across 11 bases. The germline gives CDR1 SNHLY, CDR2 FYNNEI. This CDR3 comprises 18 residues. V lost 3 bases, J lost 5 bases, and 14 bases stayed unmatched. The CDR3 bases are TGTGCCAGCAGTGATTCCATGGGACAGGGGGTTCGGAGGACTGAAGCTTTCTTT. This translates into CASSDSMGQGVRRTEAFF. Together with reference TRBV2 and TRBJ1-1, the CDR3 gives the full variable domain: EPEVTQTPSHQVTQMGQEVILRCVPISNHLYFYWYRQILGQKVEFLVSFYNNEISEKSEIFDDQFSVERPDGSNFTLKIRSTKLEDSAMYFCASSDSMGQGVRRTEAFFGQGTRLTVV.

The chain has TRBV28 and TRBJ2-1; 10 bases match TRBD2. This CDR3 region has 12 residues. The J segment lost 15 bases and the V segment lost 5 bases, leaving 7 bases of the junction unmatched. Germline V gives CDR1 MDHEN, CDR2 SYDVKM. CDR3 in DNA: TGTGCCAGCAGTCCTCTAGCGGGAGTGTTGTTCTTC. Translating gives CASSPLAGVLFF.

V usage is TRBV27 and J usage is TRBJ2-1, with 14 bases that match TRBD2. The V and J ends lost 2 bases and 7 bases, in that order; junction bases with no gene match: 7. The CDR3 covers 17 residues. Germline assignment: CDR1 MNHEY and CDR2 SMNVEV (reference sequence). This chain's CDR3 is CASSLRGLAGGRNEQFF. The CDR3 bases are TGTGCCAGCAGTTTACGTGGACTAGCGGGAGGAAGGAATGAGCAGTTCTTC.

This chain joins TRBV30 and TRBJ2-5; D not certain. Trimming cost V 2 bases and J 1 base, with 11 bases left between them. CDR1 GTSNPN and CDR2 SVGIG come from the germline V gene (reference sequence). The CDR3 has 14 amino acids. The DNA for the CDR3 is TGTGCCTGGAGTAGAAACAGTCCCCAAGAGACCCAGTACTTC. Protein: CAWSRNSPQETQYF.

The V call is TRBV11-2, the J call TRBJ1-1, with unresolved D. The germline CDR1 and CDR2 sequences are SGHAT and FQNNGV. V lost 3 bases, J lost 4 bases, and 15 bases lay in between. The CDR3 runs 15 residues. The CDR3 sequence is CASSFPGSLGTEAFF. The CDR3 nucleotides read TGTGCCAGCAGCTTTCCGGGATCCCTGGGCACTGAAGCTTTCTTT.

To note about this clone: Since a far larger clone is one base different, this is likely a read error. The chain has TRBV14 and TRBJ2-3, with TRBD2 matching over 10 bases. This CDR3 contains 16 residues. Germline trimming cut 2 bases from V and 4 bases from J; bases unmatched to any gene: 6. From germline, CDR1 is SGHDN and CDR2 FVKESK. CDR3 amino acids: CASSQQRAGGPDTQYF. The CDR3 DNA sequence: TGTGCCAGCAGCCAACAACGAGCGGGGGGGCCAGATACGCAGTATTTT.

The chain carries TRBV30 and TRBJ2-7, with D perhaps matching TRBD2 (5 bases). The length of the CDR3 is 14 residues. V was trimmed by 3 bases and J by 3 bases, leaving 15 bases between them. Germline CDR1 GTSNPN, CDR2 SVGIG (reference sequence). CDR3: CAWRGGPVGYEQYF. As DNA, the CDR3 is TGTGCCTGGAGAGGAGGCCCAGTGGGCTACGAGCAGTACTTC.

The V gene is TRBV5-4, the J gene TRBJ1-6; a possible D gene is TRBD1 (5 bases). This CDR3 region has 16 residues. V lost 4 bases and J 11 bases, leaving 22 bases between the germline ends. In germline, CDR1 is SGHNT, CDR2 YYREEE (reference sequence). CDR3 sequence: CASSPDTRSGGTPLHF. As DNA, the CDR3 is TGTGCCAGCAGCCCGGATACCCGTTCCGGGGGGACACCCCTCCACTTT.

This clone occurred once. Additional DNA sequences in this sample encode the identical CDR3. V gene TRBV29-1 combines with J gene TRBJ1-2, with TRBD1 matching over 7 bases. This CDR3 comprises 13 residues. The germline CDR1 and CDR2 sequences are SQVTM and ANQGSEA. The V and J ends lost 7 bases and 2 bases, in that order; junction bases with no gene match: 7. DNA for the CDR3: TGCAGCGGGGGGACAGATTCCAACTATGGCTACACCTTC. Translating gives CSGGTDSNYGYTF.